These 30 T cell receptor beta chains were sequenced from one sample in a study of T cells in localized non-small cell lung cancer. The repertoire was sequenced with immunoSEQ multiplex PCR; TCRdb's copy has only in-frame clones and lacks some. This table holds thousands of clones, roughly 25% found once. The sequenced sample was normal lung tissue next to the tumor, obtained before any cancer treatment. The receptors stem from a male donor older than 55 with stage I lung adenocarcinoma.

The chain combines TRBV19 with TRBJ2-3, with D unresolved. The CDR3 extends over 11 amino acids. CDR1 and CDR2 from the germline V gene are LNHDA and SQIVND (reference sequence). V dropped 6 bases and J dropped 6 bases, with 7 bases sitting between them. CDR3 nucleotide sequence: TGTGCCAGTAGGATCGGGGATACGCAGTATTTT. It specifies CASRIGDTQYF. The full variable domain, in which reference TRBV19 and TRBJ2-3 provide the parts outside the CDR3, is DGGITQSPKYLFRKEGQNVTLSCEQNLNHDAMYWYRQDPGQGLRLIYYSQIVNDFQKGDIAEGYSVSREKKESFPLTVTSAQKNPTAFYLCASRIGDTQYFGPGTRLTVL.

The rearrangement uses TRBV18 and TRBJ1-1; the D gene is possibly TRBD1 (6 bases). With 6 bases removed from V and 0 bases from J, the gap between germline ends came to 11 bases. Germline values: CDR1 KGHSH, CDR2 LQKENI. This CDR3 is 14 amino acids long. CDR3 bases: TGTGCCAGCTCCACATACAGGGTGAACACTGAAGCTTTCTTT. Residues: CASSTYRVNTEAFF.

As DNA, the CDR3 is TGCGCCAGCAGCTTAGAGACAGGGCACACTGAAGCTTTCTTT. Protein: CASSLETGHTEAFF. This chain connects TRBV5-1 to TRBJ1-1; 7 nucleotides align to TRBD1. Germline-derived CDR1 and CDR2 are SGHRS and YFSETQ. V gave up 2 bases and J gave up 3 bases; unmatched junction bases: 4. This CDR3 contains 14 residues.

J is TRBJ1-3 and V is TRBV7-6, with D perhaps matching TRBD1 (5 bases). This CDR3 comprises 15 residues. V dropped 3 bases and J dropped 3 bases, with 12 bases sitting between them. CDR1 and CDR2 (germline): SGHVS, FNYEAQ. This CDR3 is CASSLAGRDGNTIYF. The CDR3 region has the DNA TGTGCCAGCAGCTTGGCAGGGAGAGATGGAAACACCATATATTTT.

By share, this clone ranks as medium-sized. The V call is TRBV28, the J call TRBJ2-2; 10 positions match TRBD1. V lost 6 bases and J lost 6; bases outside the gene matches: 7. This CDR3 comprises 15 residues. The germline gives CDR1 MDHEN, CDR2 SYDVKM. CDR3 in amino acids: CASSLTGGDSGELFF. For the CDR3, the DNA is TGTGCCAGCAGCCTGACAGGGGGCGATTCCGGGGAGCTGTTTTTT.

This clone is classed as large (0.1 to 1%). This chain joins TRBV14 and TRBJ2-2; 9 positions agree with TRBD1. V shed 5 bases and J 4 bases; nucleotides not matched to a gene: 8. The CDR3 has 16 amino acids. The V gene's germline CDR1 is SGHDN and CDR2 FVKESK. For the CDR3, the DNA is TGTGCCAGCAGCTCGGGACAGGGCGGAGTCACCGGGGAGCTGTTTTTT. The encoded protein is CASSSGQGGVTGELFF. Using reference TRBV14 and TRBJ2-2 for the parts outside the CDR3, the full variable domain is EAGVTQFPSHSVIEKGQTVTLRCDPISGHDNLYWYRRVMGKEIKFLLHFVKESKQDESGMPNNRFLAERTGGTYSTLKVQPAELEDSGVYFCASSSGQGGVTGELFFGEGSRLTVL.

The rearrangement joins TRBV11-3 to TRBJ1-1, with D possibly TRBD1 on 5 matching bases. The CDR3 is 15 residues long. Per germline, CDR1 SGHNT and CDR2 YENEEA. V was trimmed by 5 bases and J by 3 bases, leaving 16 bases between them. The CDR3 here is CASSPQSGQDTEAFF. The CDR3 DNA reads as TGTGCCAGCAGCCCGCAATCGGGGCAGGACACTGAAGCTTTCTTT. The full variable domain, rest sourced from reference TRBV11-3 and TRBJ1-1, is EAGVVQSPRYKIIEKKQPVAFWCNPISGHNTLYWYLQNLGQGPELLIRYENEEAVDDSQLPKDRFSAERLKGVDSTLKIQPAELGDSAVYLCASSPQSGQDTEAFFGQGTRLTVV.

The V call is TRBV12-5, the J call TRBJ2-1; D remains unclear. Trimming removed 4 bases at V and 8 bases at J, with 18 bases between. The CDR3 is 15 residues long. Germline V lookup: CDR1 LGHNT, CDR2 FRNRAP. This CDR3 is CASGWVEPYSHEQFF. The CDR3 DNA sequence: TGTGCTAGTGGTTGGGTAGAGCCCTACTCCCATGAGCAGTTCTTC.

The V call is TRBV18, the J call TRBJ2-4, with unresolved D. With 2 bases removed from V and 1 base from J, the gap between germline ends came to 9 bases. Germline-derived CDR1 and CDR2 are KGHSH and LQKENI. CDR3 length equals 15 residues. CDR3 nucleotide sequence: TGTGCCAGCTCACCAACGCAGGTGGCCAAAAACATTCAGTACTTC. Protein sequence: CASSPTQVAKNIQYF.

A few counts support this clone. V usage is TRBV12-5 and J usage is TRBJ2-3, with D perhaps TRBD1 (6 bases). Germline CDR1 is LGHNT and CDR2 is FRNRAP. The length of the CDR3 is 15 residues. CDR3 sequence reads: CASTEGVWGTDTQYF. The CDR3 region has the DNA TGTGCCAGCACCGAGGGGGTTTGGGGCACAGATACGCAGTATTTT. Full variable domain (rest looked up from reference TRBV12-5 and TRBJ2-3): DARVTQTPRHKVTEMGQEVTMRCQPILGHNTVFWYRQTMMQGLELLAYFRNRAPLDDSGMPKDRFSAEMPDATLATLKIQPSEPRDSAVYFCASTEGVWGTDTQYFGPGTRLTVL.

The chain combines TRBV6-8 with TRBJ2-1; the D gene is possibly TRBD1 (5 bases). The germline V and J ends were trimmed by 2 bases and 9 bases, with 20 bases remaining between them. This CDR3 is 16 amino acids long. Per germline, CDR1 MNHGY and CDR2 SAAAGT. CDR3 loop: CASSYPTAQGAGEQFF. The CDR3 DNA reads TGTGCCAGCAGTTACCCCACAGCCCAGGGCGCTGGTGAGCAGTTCTTC.

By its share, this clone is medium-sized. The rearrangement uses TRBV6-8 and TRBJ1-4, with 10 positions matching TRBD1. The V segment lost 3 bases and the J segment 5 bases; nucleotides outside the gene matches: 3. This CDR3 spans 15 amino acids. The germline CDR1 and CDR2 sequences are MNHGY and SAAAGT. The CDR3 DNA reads TGTGCCAGCAGTTATCCGGGACAGGGGAATGAAAAACTGTTTTTT. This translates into CASSYPGQGNEKLFF.

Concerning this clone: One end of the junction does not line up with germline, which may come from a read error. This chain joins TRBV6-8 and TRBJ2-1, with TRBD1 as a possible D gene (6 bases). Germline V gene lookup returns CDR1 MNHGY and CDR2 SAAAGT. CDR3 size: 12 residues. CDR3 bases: TGTGCCATCAGTAGTGGACAGCTCTTACAGTTCTTC. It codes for CAISSGQLLQFF.

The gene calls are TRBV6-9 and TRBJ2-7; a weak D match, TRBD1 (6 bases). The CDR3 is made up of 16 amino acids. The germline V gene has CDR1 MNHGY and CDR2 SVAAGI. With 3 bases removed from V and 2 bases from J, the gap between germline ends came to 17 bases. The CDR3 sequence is CASSYFRRDITYEQYF. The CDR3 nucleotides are TGTGCCAGCAGTTACTTCCGCAGGGACATAACCTACGAGCAGTACTTC.

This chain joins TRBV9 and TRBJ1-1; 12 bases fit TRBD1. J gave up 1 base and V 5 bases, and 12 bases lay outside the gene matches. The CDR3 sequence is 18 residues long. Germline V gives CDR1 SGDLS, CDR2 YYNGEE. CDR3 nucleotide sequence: TGTGCCAGCAGGGCCGGGACAGGGGGCGCGGTGGAGAACACTGAAGCTTTCTTT. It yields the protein CASRAGTGGAVENTEAFF.

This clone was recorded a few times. In nucleotides, the CDR3 is TGTGCCAGCAGCTTTAGGACCTCCAACTCAGATACGCAGTATTTT. Translation: CASSFRTSNSDTQYF. This chain joins TRBV11-3 and TRBJ2-3; no reliable D call. This CDR3 has 15 residues. V shed 3 bases and J shed 4 bases, with 14 bases lying between them. CDR1 is SGHNT, CDR2 YENEEA, per germline.

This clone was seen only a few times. CDR3 sequence (DNA): TGTGCCAGCAGCGGGTGGCAAAACAATCAGCCCCAGCATTTT. Translated, it gives CASSGWQNNQPQHF. The genes are TRBV11-3 and TRBJ1-5, with D hard to call. V lost 5 bases to trimming and J lost 3 bases, with 11 bases between them. Germline loops: CDR1 SGHNT, CDR2 YENEEA. This CDR3 has 14 amino acids.

For the CDR3, the DNA is TGTGCCAGCACCCCCCTTGGGGGGAGCTCCTACAATGAGCAGTTCTTC. This encodes CASTPLGGSSYNEQFF. The rearrangement links TRBV27 to TRBJ2-1; D possibly corresponds to TRBD2 (6 bases). CDR1 MNHEY and CDR2 SMNVEV come from the germline V gene (reference sequence). V lost 7 bases and J lost 0, with 16 bases in between. This CDR3 is built from 16 residues.

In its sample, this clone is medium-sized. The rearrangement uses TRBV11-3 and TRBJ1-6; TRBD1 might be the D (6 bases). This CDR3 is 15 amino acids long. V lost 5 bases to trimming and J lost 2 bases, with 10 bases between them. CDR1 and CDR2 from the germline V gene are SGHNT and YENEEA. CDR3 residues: CASSPGVTYNSPLHF. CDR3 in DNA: TGTGCCAGCAGCCCAGGGGTCACCTATAATTCACCCCTCCACTTT.

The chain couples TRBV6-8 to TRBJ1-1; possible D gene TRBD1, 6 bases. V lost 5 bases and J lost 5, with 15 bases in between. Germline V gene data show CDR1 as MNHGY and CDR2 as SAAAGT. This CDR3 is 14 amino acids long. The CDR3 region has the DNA TGTGCCAGCAGTGGTGGGCAGGGGAGAACTGAAGCTTTCTTT. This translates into CASSGGQGRTEAFF.

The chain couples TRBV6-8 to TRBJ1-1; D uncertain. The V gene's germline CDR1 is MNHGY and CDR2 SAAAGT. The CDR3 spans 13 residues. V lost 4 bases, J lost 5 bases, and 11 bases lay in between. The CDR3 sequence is CASSSWGGTEAFF. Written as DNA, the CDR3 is TGTGCCAGCAGTTCCTGGGGTGGGACTGAAGCTTTCTTT.

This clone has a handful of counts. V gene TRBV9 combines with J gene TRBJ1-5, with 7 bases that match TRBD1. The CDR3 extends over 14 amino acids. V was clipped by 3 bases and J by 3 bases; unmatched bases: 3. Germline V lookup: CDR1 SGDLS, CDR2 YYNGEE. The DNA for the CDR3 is TGTGCCAGCAGCGCCGGGACAGACAATCAGCCCCAGCATTTT. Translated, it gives CASSAGTDNQPQHF. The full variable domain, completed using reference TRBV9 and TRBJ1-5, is DSGVTQTPKHLITATGQRVTLRCSPRSGDLSVYWYQQSLDQGLQFLIQYYNGEERAKGNILERFSAQQFPDLHSELNLSSLELGDSALYFCASSAGTDNQPQHFGDGTRLSIL.

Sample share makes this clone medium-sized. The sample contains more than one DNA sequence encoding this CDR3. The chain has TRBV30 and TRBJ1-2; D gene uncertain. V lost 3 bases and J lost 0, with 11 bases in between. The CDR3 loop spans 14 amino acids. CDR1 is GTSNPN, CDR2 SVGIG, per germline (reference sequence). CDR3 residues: CAWRVSGTNYGYTF. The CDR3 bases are TGTGCCTGGAGAGTGTCAGGAACTAACTATGGCTACACCTTC.

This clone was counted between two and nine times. In DNA form, the CDR3 reads TGTGCCAGCAGTCAACAGGACAGTTCGCACGGTAATTCACCCCTCCACTTT. This translates into CASSQQDSSHGNSPLHF. The genes are TRBV7-7 and TRBJ1-6, with D possibly matching TRBD1 (6 bases). From germline, CDR1 is SSHAT and CDR2 FNYEAQ (reference sequence). Trimming removed 6 bases at V and 6 bases at J, with 21 bases between. This CDR3 is 17 amino acids long. Using reference TRBV7-7 and TRBJ1-6 for the parts outside the CDR3, the full variable domain is GAGVSQSPRYKVTKRGQDVTLRCDPISSHATLYWYQQALGQGPEFLTYFNYEAQPDKSGLPSDRFSAERPEGSISTLTIQRTEQRDSAMYRCASSQQDSSHGNSPLHFGNGTRLTVT.

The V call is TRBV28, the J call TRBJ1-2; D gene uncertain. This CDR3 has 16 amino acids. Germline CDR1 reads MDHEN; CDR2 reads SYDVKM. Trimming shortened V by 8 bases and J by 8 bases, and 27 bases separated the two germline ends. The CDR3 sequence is CASGKPGGIALTGYTF. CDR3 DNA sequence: TGTGCCAGCGGCAAACCGGGTGGCATCGCCCTTACGGGCTACACCTTC.

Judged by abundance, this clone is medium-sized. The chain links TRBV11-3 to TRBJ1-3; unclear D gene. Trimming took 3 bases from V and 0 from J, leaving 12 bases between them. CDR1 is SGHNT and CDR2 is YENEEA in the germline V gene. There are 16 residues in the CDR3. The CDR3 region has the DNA TGTGCCAGCAGCTTGTCTGGCAGCGCCTCTGGAAACACCATATATTTT. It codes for CASSLSGSASGNTIYF.

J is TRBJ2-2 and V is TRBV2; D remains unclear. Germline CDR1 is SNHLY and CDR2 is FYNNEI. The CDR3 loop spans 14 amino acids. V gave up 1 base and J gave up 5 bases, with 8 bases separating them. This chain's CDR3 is CASSEVRRTGELFF. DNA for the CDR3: TGTGCCAGCAGTGAAGTTAGGCGGACCGGGGAGCTGTTTTTT.

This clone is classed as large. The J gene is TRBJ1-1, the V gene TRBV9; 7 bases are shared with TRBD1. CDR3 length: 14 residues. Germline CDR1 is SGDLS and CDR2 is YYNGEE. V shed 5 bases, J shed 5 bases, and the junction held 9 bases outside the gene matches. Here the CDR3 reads CASSKTGPGTEAFF. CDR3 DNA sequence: TGTGCCAGCAGTAAGACAGGGCCGGGGACTGAAGCTTTCTTT.

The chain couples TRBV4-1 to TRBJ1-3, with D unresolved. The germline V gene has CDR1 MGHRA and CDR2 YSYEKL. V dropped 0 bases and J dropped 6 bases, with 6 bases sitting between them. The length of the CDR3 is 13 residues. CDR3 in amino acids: CASSQDNPNTIYF. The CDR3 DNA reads TGCGCCAGCAGCCAAGATAACCCAAACACCATATATTTT.

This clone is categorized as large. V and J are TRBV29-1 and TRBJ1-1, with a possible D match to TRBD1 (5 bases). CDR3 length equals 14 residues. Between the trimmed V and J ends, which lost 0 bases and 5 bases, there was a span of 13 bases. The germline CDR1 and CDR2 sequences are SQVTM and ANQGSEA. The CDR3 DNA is TGCAGCGTTGAAGAGCCCCTCTGGGGGACTGAAGCTTTCTTT. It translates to CSVEEPLWGTEAFF.